This T cell receptor beta chain derives from a study of T cell repertoires in cytomegalovirus infection. Study-level background: Matching HLA type and CMV infection were both indicated by public TCR beta signatures.

TCRdb re-derived calls from the reads in MiXCR, one entry per CDR3 protein. The sample lists roughly 180,000 distinct CDR3 sequences; about 17% were seen once. V lost 6 bases, J lost 7 bases, and 9 bases lay in between. The length of the CDR3 is 11 residues. In germline, CDR1 is MNHNS, CDR2 SASEGT. The receptor was isolated from a human donor in good health (CMV status not recorded). Some clones in this sample may be carry-over from other donors' samples. Sequenced sample: CD8+ T cells from PBMCs. The genes are TRBV6-1 and TRBJ1-2; D gene unclear. The CDR3 spells CASRGGRGYTF. CDR3 bases: TGTGCCAGCAGAGGCGGGCGTGGCTACACCTTC.